This entry lists 21 T cell receptor beta chains sequenced from one sample in a study of T-cell memory formation after mild COVID-19 (dated by TCRdb to the early 2020s). The library was produced with 5' RACE. The instrument given in TCRdb is Illumina NovaSeq 6000. TCRdb reprocessing: public reads trimmed at Q25 with fastp, clones called with MiXCR, in-frame beta chains kept. Here each entry gathers all rows of one CDR3 protein and keeps the most common genes and DNA. The sample data list approximately 570,000 distinct CDR3 sequences, and roughly 18% of these were observed just once. More than 10% of the sample rests with the top ten. The sequencing sample was made of PBMCs or a T cell subset sorted from them (not recorded which). These receptor sequences come from an adult woman who had mild COVID-19 (a few samples of this study predate the infection). The sample titles of this study are shuffled in the database, so cell type and time point are left out; the donor was told from shared clones.

V and J are TRBV7-9 and TRBJ1-1, with D unclear. This CDR3 has 14 residues. Germline CDR1 is SEHNR and CDR2 is FQNEAQ (reference sequence). V lost 5 bases and J 1 base, leaving 11 bases between the germline ends. In nucleotides, the CDR3 is TGTGCCAGCAGCCGGGCCCCTTCGAACACTGAAGCTTTCTTT. It translates to CASSRAPSNTEAFF. Looking up the rest from reference TRBV7-9 and TRBJ1-1 gives the full variable domain: DTGVSQNPRHKITKRGQNVTFRCDPISEHNRLYWYRQTLGQGPEFLTYFQNEAQLEKSRLLSDRFSAERPKGSFSTLEIQRTEQGDSAMYLCASSRAPSNTEAFFGQGTRLTVV.

This clonotype was detected only a few times. The chain combines TRBV25-1 with TRBJ2-3; 7 bases match TRBD1. V trimming: 7 bases; J trimming: 4 bases; junction bases outside the gene matches: 8. Per germline, CDR1 MGHDK and CDR2 SYGVNS. The CDR3 contains 14 residues. CDR3 amino acids: CASKKGQSSDTQYF. CDR3 bases: TGTGCCAGCAAGAAGGGACAGTCATCAGATACGCAGTATTTT.

This chain joins TRBV12-3 or TRBV12-4 and TRBJ1-2; D remains unclear. The CDR3 consists of 13 residues. Trimming stripped 1 base from V and 10 bases from J, with 13 bases between. The CDR3 DNA reads TGTGCCAGCAGTTTAGGTCTGGGAATCCACTACACCTTC. Translation: CASSLGLGIHYTF.

The chain links TRBV15 to TRBJ2-1, with TRBD2 as a possible D gene (6 bases). Germline V gene sequence: CDR1 LNHNV, CDR2 YYDKDF (reference sequence). The CDR3 contains 14 residues. Trimming took off 1 base at V and 9 bases at J, with 13 bases between the two ends. The CDR3 nucleotides are TGTGCCACCAGCAGAGGGGAAGATAGCGGTGAGCAGTTCTTC. Protein: CATSRGEDSGEQFF.

The chain employs TRBV24-1 and TRBJ2-5; 12 nucleotides line up with TRBD1. CDR3 length equals 15 residues. The germline V gene encodes CDR1 KGHDR and CDR2 SFDVKD. Germline trimming cut 3 bases from V and 4 bases from J; bases unmatched to any gene: 2. The CDR3 spells CATSDRDRGRETQYF. CDR3 nucleotides: TGTGCCACCAGTGATCGGGACAGGGGGCGAGAGACCCAGTACTTC.

The rearrangement links TRBV7-8 to TRBJ2-1; D is possibly TRBD1 (6 bases). This CDR3 contains 12 residues. CDR1 is SGHVS and CDR2 is FQNEAQ in the germline V gene. V was shortened by 3 bases and J by 15 bases, with 15 bases between the two germline ends. CDR3 in amino acids: CASSFWGQRPFF. The DNA for the CDR3 is TGTGCCAGCAGCTTCTGGGGGCAGCGTCCGTTCTTC.

There are a few counts of this clonotype. The rearrangement links TRBV4-1 to TRBJ2-6, with TRBD2 matching 9 bases. The CDR3 has 18 residues. J gave up 2 bases and V 0 bases, and 5 bases lay outside the gene matches. The germline CDR1 and CDR2 sequences are MGHRA and YSYEKL. In DNA form, the CDR3 reads TGCGCCAGCAGCCAAGATTTGCGGGGGGGCCCTGGGGCCAACGTCCTGACTTTC. It translates to CASSQDLRGGPGANVLTF.

V gene TRBV25-1 combines with J gene TRBJ2-7; D is undetermined. There are 12 residues in the CDR3. Trimming removed 4 bases at V and 6 bases at J, with 10 bases between. Germline V gene data show CDR1 as MGHDK and CDR2 as SYGVNS. The CDR3 DNA follows: TGTGCCAGCAGTGGGCTATTAATCGAGCAGTACTTC. Its protein product is CASSGLLIEQYF.

This chain connects TRBV20-1 to TRBJ2-3, with 11 bases matching TRBD1. V dropped 8 bases and J dropped 4; count of bases not matched to a gene: 5. The CDR3 sequence is 13 residues long. Germline CDR1 reads DFQATT; CDR2 reads SNEGSKA (reference sequence). The CDR3 nucleotides read TGCAGTCCGGGACAGGGGGAGGCAGATACGCAGTATTTT. Protein: CSPGQGEADTQYF.

This clonotype was counted between two and nine times. This chain uses TRBV28 with TRBJ1-1, with a tentative D call TRBD1 (6 bases). CDR1 MDHEN and CDR2 SYDVKM come from the germline V gene. The ends were cut back, 2 bases at V and 5 bases at J, with 15 bases in the middle. This CDR3 spans 15 amino acids. For the CDR3, the DNA is TGTGCCAGCAGTTTAGGGGCCCAGGGGTGGACTGAAGCTTTCTTT. This translates into CASSLGAQGWTEAFF.

This chain joins TRBV7-9 and TRBJ1-2; the D gene is possibly TRBD1 (5 bases). CDR3 size: 12 residues. The germline CDR1 and CDR2 sequences are SEHNR and FQNEAQ (reference sequence). V was cut by 10 bases and J by 4 bases, with 13 bases left in between. CDR3 DNA sequence: TGTGCCACCGCCGGGACGGGCTATGGCTACACCTTC. This sequence encodes CATAGTGYGYTF. The entire variable domain, with the rest obtained from reference TRBV7-9 and TRBJ1-2, is as follows: DTGVSQNPRHKITKRGQNVTFRCDPISEHNRLYWYRQTLGQGPEFLTYFQNEAQLEKSRLLSDRFSAERPKGSFSTLEIQRTEQGDSAMYLCATAGTGYGYTFGSGTRLTVV.

J is TRBJ2-7 and V is TRBV20-1, with 7 bases fitting TRBD2. Germline assignment: CDR1 DFQATT and CDR2 SNEGSKA (reference sequence). This CDR3 has 14 amino acids. V gave up 8 bases and J gave up 5 bases; unmatched junction bases: 15. The CDR3 loop is CSTLAVWSGNEQYF. The CDR3 DNA is TGCAGTACGCTAGCGGTTTGGAGTGGGAACGAGCAGTACTTC.

This clonotype was seen at least ten times. This rearrangement joins TRBV4-2 to TRBJ2-5; D assignment may be TRBD1 or TRBD2 (5 bases each). From germline, CDR1 is LGHNA and CDR2 YNFKEQ. V shed 1 base and J shed 1 base, with 13 bases lying between them. The CDR3 is 16 amino acids. The CDR3 loop reads CASSQGGGRVQETQYF. CDR3 coding DNA: TGTGCCAGCAGCCAAGGGGGCGGGCGGGTCCAAGAGACCCAGTACTTC.

CDR3 bases: TGTGCCAGCAGTTTACTGGGCAGGGGTGATCAGCCCCAGCATTTT. Translated, it gives CASSLLGRGDQPQHF. This chain uses TRBV27 with TRBJ1-5; D perhaps matches TRBD1 (6 bases). V dropped 2 bases and J dropped 5 bases, with 13 bases sitting between them. Looked up from germline, CDR1 is MNHEY and CDR2 is SMNVEV (reference sequence). The CDR3 covers 15 residues.

This clonotype has more than one count but fewer than ten. This chain links TRBV20-1 with TRBJ1-2; TRBD1 matches at 11 bases. This CDR3 is 15 amino acids long. V lost 3 bases, J lost 8 bases, and 11 bases stayed unmatched. Looked up from germline, CDR1 is DFQATT and CDR2 is SNEGSKA (reference sequence). Here the CDR3 reads CSARSLDRGRIGYTF. CDR3 DNA sequence: TGCAGTGCTAGGTCCCTGGACAGGGGGCGCATAGGCTACACCTTC.

This clonotype came up a few times. The V gene is TRBV6-2 or TRBV6-3, the J gene TRBJ2-3, with 7 nucleotides matching TRBD2. This CDR3 has 15 amino acids. V shed 6 bases, J shed 3 bases, and the junction held 9 bases outside the gene matches. The V gene's germline CDR1 is MNHEY and CDR2 SVGEGT. CDR3 protein: CASRPEERETDTQYF. Written as DNA, the CDR3 is TGTGCCAGCAGACCCGAGGAGCGGGAAACAGATACGCAGTATTTT.

J is TRBJ2-2 and V is TRBV7-2, with D tentatively TRBD1 or TRBD2 (5 bases each). The V and J ends lost 3 bases and 4 bases respectively, with 15 bases between them. Germline V lookup: CDR1 SGHTA, CDR2 FQGNSA. The CDR3 sequence is 16 residues long. Here the CDR3 DNA reads TGTGCCAGCAGCTTTGGGGCTAGCTGGCCCACCGGGGAGCTGTTTTTT. This codes for CASSFGASWPTGELFF.

Comments on this clonotype: Its ends do not fully match the called genes, so a read error is possible. The chain joins TRBV7-2 to TRBJ1-2; D remains unclear. The CDR3 extends over 13 amino acids. CDR1 is SGHTA and CDR2 is FQGNSA in the germline V gene. CDR3 amino acids: CASTLAGAYGYTF. The CDR3 coding sequence is TGTGCCAGCACCTTAGCAGGTGCCTATGGCTACACCTTC.

The table lists this clonotype with many counts. The rearrangement uses TRBV7-8 and TRBJ2-5, with a weak D call TRBD2 (5 bases). This CDR3 spans 15 amino acids. CDR1 and CDR2 from the germline V gene are SGHVS and FQNEAQ. With 1 base removed from V and 2 bases from J, the gap between germline ends came to 11 bases. CDR3 sequence reads: CASSLGLARQETQYF. In DNA form, the CDR3 reads TGTGCCAGCAGCTTAGGGTTAGCGCGGCAAGAGACCCAGTACTTC.

This clonotype was detected only a few times. The gene calls are TRBV12-3 or TRBV12-4 and TRBJ2-1; 13 bases are a match to TRBD2. Unmatched junction bases numbered 9, after V lost 6 bases and J lost 1 base. The CDR3 is made up of 18 amino acids. In nucleotides, the CDR3 is TGTGCCAGCAGCTGGGTCGGGACTAGCGGGGTATCCTACAATGAGCAGTTCTTC. It specifies CASSWVGTSGVSYNEQFF.

The CDR3 DNA follows: TGTGCCAGCAGTTACTCGATCTGGGTAGGCCTCACTGAAGCTTTCTTT. Amino acid sequence: CASSYSIWVGLTEAFF. The V gene is TRBV6-2 or TRBV6-3, the J gene TRBJ1-1; D gene unclear. The germline gives CDR1 MNHEY, CDR2 SVGEGT. V gave up 0 bases and J gave up 4 bases, with 15 bases separating them. This CDR3 contains 16 residues.